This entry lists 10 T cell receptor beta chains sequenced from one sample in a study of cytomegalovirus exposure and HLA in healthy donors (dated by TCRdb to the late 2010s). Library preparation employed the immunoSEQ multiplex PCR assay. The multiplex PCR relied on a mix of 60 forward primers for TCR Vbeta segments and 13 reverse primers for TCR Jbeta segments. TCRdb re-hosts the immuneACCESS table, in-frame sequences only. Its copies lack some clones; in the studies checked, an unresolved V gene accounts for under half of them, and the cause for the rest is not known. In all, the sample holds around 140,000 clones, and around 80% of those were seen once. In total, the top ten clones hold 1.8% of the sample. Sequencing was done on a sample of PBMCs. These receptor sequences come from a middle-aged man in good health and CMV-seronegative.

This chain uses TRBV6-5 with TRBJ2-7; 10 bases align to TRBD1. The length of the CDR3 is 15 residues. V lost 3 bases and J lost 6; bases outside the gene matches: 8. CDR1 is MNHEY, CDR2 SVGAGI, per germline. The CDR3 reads CASSYTGTGDGEQYF. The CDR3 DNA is TGTGCCAGCAGTTATACCGGGACAGGGGATGGCGAGCAGTACTTC.

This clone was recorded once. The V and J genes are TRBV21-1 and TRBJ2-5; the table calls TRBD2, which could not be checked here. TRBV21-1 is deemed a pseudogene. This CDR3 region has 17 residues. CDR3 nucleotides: TGTGCCAGCAGCAAAGGGGGAGGGGATGTGGGCCAAGAGACCCAGTACTTC. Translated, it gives CASSKGGGDVGQETQYF.

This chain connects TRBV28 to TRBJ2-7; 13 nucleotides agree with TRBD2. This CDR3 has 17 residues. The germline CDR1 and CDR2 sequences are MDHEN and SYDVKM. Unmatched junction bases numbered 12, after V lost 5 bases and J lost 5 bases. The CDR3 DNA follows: TGTGCCAGCAGTCCACCGGGACTAGCGGGACATCGCAACGAGCAGTACTTC. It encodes CASSPPGLAGHRNEQYF.

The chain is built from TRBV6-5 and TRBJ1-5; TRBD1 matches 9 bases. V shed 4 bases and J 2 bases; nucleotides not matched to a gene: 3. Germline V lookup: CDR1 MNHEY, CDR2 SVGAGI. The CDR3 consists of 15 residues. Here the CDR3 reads CASSSQGAGNQPQHF. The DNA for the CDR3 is TGTGCCAGCAGTTCACAGGGGGCCGGCAATCAGCCCCAGCATTTT.

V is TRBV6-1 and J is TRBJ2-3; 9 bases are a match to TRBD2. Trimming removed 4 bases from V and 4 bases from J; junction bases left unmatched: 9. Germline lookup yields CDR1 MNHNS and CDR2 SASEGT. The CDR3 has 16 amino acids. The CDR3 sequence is CASSVSFSGGADTQYF. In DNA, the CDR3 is TGTGCCAGCAGTGTCTCCTTTAGCGGGGGAGCAGATACGCAGTATTTT.

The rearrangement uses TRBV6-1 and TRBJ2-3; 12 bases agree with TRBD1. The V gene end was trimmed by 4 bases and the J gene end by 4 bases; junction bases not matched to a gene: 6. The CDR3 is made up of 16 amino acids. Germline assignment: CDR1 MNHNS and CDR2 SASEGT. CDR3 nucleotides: TGTGCCAGCAGTGGGGTTGGGACAGGGGGCGCAGATACGCAGTATTTT. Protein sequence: CASSGVGTGGADTQYF.

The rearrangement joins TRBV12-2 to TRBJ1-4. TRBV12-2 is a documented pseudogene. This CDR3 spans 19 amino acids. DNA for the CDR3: TGTGCAAGTCGCCCCATTAGCCCCGCGGGAGGGGGGACTAATGAAAAACTGTTTTTT. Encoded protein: CASRPISPAGGGTNEKLFF.

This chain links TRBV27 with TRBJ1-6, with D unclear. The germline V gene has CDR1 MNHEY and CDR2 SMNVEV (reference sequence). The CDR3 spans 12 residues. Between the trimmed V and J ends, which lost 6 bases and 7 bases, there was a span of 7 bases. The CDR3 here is CASRALNSPLHF. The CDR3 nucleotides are TGTGCCAGCAGGGCCCTCAATTCACCCCTCCACTTT.

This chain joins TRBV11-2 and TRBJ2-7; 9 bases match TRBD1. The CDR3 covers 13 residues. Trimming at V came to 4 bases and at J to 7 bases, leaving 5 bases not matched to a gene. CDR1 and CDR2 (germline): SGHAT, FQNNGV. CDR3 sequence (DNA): TGTGCCAGCAGCTCGGACAGGGGTTGGGAGCAGTACTTC. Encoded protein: CASSSDRGWEQYF.

The CDR3 spells CASSGDRINYGYTF. CDR3 nucleotide sequence: TGCGCCAGCAGCGGGGACAGAATTAACTATGGCTACACCTTC. The rearrangement links TRBV5-1 to TRBJ1-2; 7 bases match TRBD1. V shed 4 bases and J 1 base; nucleotides not matched to a gene: 4. CDR3 length: 14 amino acids. The germline V gene encodes CDR1 SGHRS and CDR2 YFSETQ.